This T cell receptor beta chain was profiled in a study of early T cells in non-severe SARS-CoV-2 infection. Study-level background: Whole-blood bulk RNA, unsorted, was sequenced, and chains were unpaired.

Attached unique molecular identifiers marked individual cDNA molecules. One entry per CDR3 protein results from TCRdb running MiXCR on the 5' RACE reads. The sample includes roughly 120,000 distinct CDR3 sequences, around 12% of them seen just once. This CDR3 contains 14 residues. The germline gives CDR1 SGHAT, CDR2 FQNNGV. V was clipped by 4 bases and J by 2 bases, with 12 bases between them. This clonotype was counted at least ten times. The clonotype originates from an adult who was a healthcare worker with PCR-confirmed SARS-CoV-2 infection or an uninfected control (not recorded which). The J gene is TRBJ2-7, the V gene TRBV11-2; D call uncertain. The sequencing here drew on whole blood, taken at baseline. DNA for the CDR3: TGTGCCAGCAGCTCCCCTCCGTCTACCTACGAGCAGTACTTC. This sequence encodes CASSSPPSTYEQYF.